This TCR beta chain was documented in a study of graft-versus-host responses after intestinal transplantation. At the level of the study: Among the recipients, transplants were multivisceral, liver-intestinal, or isolated intestinal. Anti-thymocyte globulin induction was given to all recipients, followed by tacrolimus and steroids for 2 to 4 years.

Germline CDR1 is SEHNR and CDR2 is FQNEAQ (reference sequence). Trimming removed 5 bases at V and 9 bases at J, with 20 bases between. The CDR3 consists of 15 residues. General study points: Early post-transplant HvG declines showed an association with peak circulating GvH clone levels. Marrow from the recipient contained GvH clones, some of which had appeared first in ileum or blood.

Here immunoSEQ multiplex PCR was the method, and the copy in TCRdb shows in-frame clones only, minus some. The sample has approximately 89,000 clones, 90% seen once. As concerns this clone: What it binds is unknown.

The material sequenced was PBMCs, taken 453 days after intestinal transplant. The origin of this receptor is a human patient who received an intestinal transplant, so some T cells may come from the graft donor. V is TRBV7-9 and J is TRBJ2-1; maybe TRBD2 (5 bases). The CDR3 nucleotides read TGTGCCAGCAGCCCCACGGGCCTAGCCCTGGGTGAGCAGTTCTTC. Translation: CASSPTGLALGEQFF. Variable domain in full (rest from reference TRBV7-9 and TRBJ2-1): DTGVSQNPRHKITKRGQNVTFRCDPISEHNRLYWYRQTLGQGPEFLTYFQNEAQLEKSRLLSDRFSAERPKGSFSTLEIQRTEQGDSAMYLCASSPTGLALGEQFFGPGTRLTVL.